The clone carrying this T cell receptor beta chain showed up many times. Its antigen remains unidentified. The V end was cut by 1 base, the J end by 3 bases, with 7 bases between. The CDR3 contains 13 residues. Germline CDR1 and CDR2: SGHTS and YDEGEE. This sample stems from a study of Graves' ophthalmopathy and Graves' hyperthyroidism. Findings and caveats of the study: Sensitivity of 65% to 71% and specificity of about 72% were achieved by the model that predicted ophthalmopathy progression. Separation of ophthalmopathy from stable hyperthyroidism was achieved by a 13-signature model, at approximately 90% sensitivity and under 82% specificity. Also, most clonotypes expanded in the thyroid above 0.001 frequency appeared in blood.

Researchers took RNA transcripts and amplified TCR beta CDR3 regions from them. First-round RT-PCR relied on HTBI primers, and a second-round multiplex PCR came next. TCRdb analysed the multiplex PCR reads with MiXCR anew, one entry per CDR3 protein. The sample lists about 600,000 distinct CDR3 sequences, just under 40% occurring once. The sample comprised peripheral blood or thyroid tissue (not recorded which). The receptor's source is an adult man with Graves' hyperthyroidism. This chain joins TRBV5-8 and TRBJ1-1; D is unresolved. DNA of the CDR3: TGTGCCAGCAGCTTGTGGGGTTACACTGAAGCTTTCTTT. Amino acids: CASSLWGYTEAFF.